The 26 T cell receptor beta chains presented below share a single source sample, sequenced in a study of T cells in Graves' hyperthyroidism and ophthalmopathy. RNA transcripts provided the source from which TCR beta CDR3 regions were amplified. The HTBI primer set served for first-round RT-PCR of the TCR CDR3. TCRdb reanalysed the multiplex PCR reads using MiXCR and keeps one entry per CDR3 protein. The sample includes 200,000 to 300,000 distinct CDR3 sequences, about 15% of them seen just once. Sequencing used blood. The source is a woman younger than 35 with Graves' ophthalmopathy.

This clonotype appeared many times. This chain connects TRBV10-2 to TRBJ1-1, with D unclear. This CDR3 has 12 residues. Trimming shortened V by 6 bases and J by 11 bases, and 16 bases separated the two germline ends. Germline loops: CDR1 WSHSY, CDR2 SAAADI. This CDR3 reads CASSAGRGTAFF. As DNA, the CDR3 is TGCGCCAGCAGCGCAGGACGGGGAACGGCTTTCTTT.

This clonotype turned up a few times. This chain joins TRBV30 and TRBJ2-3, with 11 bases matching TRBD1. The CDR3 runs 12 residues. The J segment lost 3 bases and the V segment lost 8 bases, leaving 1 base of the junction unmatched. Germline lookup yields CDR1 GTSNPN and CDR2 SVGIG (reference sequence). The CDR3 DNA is TGTGCCGGGGACAGGGGGACAGATACGCAGTATTTT. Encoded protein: CAGDRGTDTQYF.

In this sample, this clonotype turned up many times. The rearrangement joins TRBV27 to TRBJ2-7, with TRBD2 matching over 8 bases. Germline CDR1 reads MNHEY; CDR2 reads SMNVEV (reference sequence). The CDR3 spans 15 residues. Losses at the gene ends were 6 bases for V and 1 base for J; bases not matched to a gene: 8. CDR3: CASRLLAAVSYEQYF. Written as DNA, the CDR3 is TGTGCCAGCAGGCTACTAGCGGCCGTTTCCTACGAGCAGTACTTC.

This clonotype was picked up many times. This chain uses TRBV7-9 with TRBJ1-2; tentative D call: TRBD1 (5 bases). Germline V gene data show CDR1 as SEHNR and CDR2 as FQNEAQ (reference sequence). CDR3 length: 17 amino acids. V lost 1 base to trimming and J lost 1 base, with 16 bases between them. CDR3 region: CASSLGPGTDRNYGYTF. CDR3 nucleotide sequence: TGTGCCAGCAGCTTAGGCCCTGGGACGGATCGTAACTATGGCTACACCTTC. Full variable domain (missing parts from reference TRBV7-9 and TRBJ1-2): DTGVSQNPRHKITKRGQNVTFRCDPISEHNRLYWYRQTLGQGPEFLTYFQNEAQLEKSRLLSDRFSAERPKGSFSTLEIQRTEQGDSAMYLCASSLGPGTDRNYGYTFGSGTRLTVV.

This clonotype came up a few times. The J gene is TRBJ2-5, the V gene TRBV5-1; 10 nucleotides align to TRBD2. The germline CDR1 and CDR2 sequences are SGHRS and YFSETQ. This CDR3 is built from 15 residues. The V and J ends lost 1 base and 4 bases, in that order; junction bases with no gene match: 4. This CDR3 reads CASSLILAGAETQYF. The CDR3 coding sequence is TGCGCCAGCAGCTTGATTCTAGCGGGGGCAGAGACCCAGTACTTC.

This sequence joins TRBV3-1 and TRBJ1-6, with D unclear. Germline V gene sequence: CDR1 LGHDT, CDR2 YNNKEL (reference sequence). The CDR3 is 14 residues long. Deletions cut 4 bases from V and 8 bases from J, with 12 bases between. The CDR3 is CASSRRVYDSPLHF. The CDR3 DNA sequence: TGTGCCAGCAGCCGACGGGTGTACGATTCACCCCTCCACTTT.

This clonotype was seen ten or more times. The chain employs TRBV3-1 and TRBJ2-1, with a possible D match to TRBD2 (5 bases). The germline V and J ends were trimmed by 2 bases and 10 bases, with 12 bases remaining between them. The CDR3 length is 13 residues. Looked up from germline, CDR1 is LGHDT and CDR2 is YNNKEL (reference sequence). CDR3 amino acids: CASSQTHSGEQFF. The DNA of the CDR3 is TGTGCCAGCAGCCAAACCCACTCGGGGGAGCAGTTCTTC.

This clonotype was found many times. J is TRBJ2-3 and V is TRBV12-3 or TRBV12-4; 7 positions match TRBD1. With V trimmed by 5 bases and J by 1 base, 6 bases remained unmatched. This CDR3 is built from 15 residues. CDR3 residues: CASSLDRAGTDTQYF. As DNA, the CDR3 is TGTGCCAGCAGTCTAGACAGGGCCGGCACAGATACGCAGTATTTT.

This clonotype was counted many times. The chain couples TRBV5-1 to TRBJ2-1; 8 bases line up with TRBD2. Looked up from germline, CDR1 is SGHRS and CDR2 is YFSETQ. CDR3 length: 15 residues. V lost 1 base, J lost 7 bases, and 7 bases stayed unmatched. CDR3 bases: TGCGCCAGCAGCTTGAACGGGAGGGCCGGGAATGAGCAGTTCTTC. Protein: CASSLNGRAGNEQFF.

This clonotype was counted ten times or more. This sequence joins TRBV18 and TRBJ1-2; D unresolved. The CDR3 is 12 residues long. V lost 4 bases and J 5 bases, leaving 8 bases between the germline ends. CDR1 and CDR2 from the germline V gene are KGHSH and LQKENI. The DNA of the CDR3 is TGTGCCAGCTCACTTGGAGAATATGGCTACACCTTC. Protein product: CASSLGEYGYTF.

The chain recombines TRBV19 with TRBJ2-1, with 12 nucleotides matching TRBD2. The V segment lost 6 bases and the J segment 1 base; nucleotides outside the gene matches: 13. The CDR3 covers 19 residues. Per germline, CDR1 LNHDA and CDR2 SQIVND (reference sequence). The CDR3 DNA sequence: TGTGCCAGTAGCCATAACTTCGGGACTAGCGGGCTGTCCTACAATGAGCAGTTCTTC. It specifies CASSHNFGTSGLSYNEQFF.

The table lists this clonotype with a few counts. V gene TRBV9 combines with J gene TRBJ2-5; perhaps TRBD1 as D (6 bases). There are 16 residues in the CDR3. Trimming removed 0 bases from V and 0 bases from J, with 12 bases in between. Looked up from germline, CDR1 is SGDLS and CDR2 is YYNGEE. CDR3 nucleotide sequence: TGTGCCAGCAGCGTAGATAAGGGGGTGTACCAAGAGACCCAGTACTTC. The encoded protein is CASSVDKGVYQETQYF.

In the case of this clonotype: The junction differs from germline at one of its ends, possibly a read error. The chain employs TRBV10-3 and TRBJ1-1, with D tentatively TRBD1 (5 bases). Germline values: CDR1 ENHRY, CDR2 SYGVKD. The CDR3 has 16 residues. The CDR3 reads CATSARSGGVNTEAFF. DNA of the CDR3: TGTGCCACCAGTGCACGTTCGGGGGGGGTGAACACTGAAGCTTTCTTT.

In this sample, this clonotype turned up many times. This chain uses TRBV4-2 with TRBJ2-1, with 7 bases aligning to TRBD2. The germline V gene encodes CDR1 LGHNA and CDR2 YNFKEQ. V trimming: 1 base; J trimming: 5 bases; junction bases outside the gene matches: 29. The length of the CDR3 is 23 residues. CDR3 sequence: CASSQVKWGRGAGREGVNNEQFF. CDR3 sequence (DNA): TGTGCCAGCAGCCAAGTGAAGTGGGGTAGAGGAGCGGGGCGAGAAGGGGTCAACAATGAGCAGTTCTTC.

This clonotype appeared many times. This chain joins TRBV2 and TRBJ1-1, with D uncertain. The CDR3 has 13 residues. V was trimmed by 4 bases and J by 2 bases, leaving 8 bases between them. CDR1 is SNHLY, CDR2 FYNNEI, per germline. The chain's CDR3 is CASSVGENTEAFF. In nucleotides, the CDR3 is TGTGCCAGCAGTGTTGGGGAAAACACTGAAGCTTTCTTT. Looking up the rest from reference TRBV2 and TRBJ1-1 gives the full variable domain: EPEVTQTPSHQVTQMGQEVILRCVPISNHLYFYWYRQILGQKVEFLVSFYNNEISEKSEIFDDQFSVERPDGSNFTLKIRSTKLEDSAMYFCASSVGENTEAFFGQGTRLTVV.

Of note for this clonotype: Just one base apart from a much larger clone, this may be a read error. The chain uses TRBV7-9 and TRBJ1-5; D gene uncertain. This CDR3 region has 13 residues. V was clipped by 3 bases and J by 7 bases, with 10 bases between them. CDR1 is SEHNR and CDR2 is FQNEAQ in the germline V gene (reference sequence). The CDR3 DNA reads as TGTGCCAGCAGCTTGGCTATAGAGCAGCCCCAGCATTTT. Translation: CASSLAIEQPQHF. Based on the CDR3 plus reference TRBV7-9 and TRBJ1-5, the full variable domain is DTGVSQNPRHKITKRGQNVTFRCDPISEHNRLYWYRQTLGQGPEFLTYFQNEAQLEKSRLLSDRFSAERPKGSFSTLEIQRTEQGDSAMYLCASSLAIEQPQHFGDGTRLSIL.

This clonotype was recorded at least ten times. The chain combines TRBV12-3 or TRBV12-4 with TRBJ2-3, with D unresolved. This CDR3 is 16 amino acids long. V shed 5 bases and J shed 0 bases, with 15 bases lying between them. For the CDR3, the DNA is TGTGCCAGCAGTAAATGGATCGCCGCTAGCACAGATACGCAGTATTTT. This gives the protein CASSKWIAASTDTQYF.

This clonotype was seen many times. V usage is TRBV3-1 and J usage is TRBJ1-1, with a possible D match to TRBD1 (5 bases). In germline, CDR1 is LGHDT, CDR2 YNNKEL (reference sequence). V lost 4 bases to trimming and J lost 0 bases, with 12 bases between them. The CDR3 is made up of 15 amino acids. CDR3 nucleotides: TGTGCCAGCAGCCCTCCAGGGCCCATGAACACTGAAGCTTTCTTT. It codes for CASSPPGPMNTEAFF.

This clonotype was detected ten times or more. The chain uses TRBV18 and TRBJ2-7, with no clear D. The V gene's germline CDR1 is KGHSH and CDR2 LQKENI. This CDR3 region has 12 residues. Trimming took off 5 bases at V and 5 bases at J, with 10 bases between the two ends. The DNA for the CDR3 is TGTGCCAGCTCATCGTTTGGCAACGAGCAGTACTTC. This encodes CASSSFGNEQYF.

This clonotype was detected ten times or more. This CDR3 reads CATSTPRRQGEEATQYF. The CDR3 DNA reads TGTGCCACCAGCACCCCACGAAGACAGGGGGAAGAGGCGACGCAGTATTTT. This sequence joins TRBV15 and TRBJ2-3, with 9 bases that match TRBD1. The V gene's germline CDR1 is LNHNV and CDR2 YYDKDF (reference sequence). This CDR3 spans 17 amino acids. V dropped 4 bases and J dropped 9; count of bases not matched to a gene: 17.

The CDR3 protein is CASSLEGLAVSYEQYF. CDR3 nucleotide sequence: TGTGCCAGCAGCTTGGAGGGACTAGCGGTCTCCTACGAGCAGTACTTC. This sequence joins TRBV5-7 and TRBJ2-7; 11 bases fit TRBD2. TRBV5-7 is classed as an ORF, of uncertain function. With 0 bases clipped from V and 0 bases from J, the junction kept 2 bases outside the gene matches. The CDR3 sequence is 16 residues long.

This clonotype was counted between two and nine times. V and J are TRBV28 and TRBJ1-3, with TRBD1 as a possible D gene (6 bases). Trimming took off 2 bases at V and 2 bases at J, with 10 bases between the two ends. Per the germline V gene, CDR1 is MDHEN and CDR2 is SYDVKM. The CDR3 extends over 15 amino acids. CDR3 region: CASSLAGGPGNTIYF. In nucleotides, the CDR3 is TGTGCCAGCAGTTTAGCCGGGGGGCCTGGAAACACCATATATTTT.

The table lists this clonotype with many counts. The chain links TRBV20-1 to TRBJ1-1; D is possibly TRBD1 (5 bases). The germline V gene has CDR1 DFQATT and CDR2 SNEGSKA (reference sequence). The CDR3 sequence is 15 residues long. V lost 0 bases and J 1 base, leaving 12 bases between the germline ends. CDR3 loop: CSARDAGGWNTEAFF. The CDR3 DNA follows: TGCAGTGCTAGAGATGCGGGGGGGTGGAACACTGAAGCTTTCTTT.

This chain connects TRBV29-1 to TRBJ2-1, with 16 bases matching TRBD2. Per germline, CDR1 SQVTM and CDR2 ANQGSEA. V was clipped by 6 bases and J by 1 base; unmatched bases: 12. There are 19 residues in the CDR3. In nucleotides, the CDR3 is TGCAGCGTCTGTTTGATCGGGACTAGCGGGGGGGCTTCCTACAATGAGCAGTTCTTC. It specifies CSVCLIGTSGGASYNEQFF.

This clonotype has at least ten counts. The CDR3 here is CASSDRIETQYF. In nucleotides, the CDR3 is TGTGCCAGCAGTGACCGAATAGAGACCCAGTACTTC. The chain joins TRBV6-1 to TRBJ2-5; D gene ambiguous. V lost 3 bases and J lost 4, with 6 bases in between. Per germline, CDR1 MNHNS and CDR2 SASEGT. The CDR3 is 12 residues long.

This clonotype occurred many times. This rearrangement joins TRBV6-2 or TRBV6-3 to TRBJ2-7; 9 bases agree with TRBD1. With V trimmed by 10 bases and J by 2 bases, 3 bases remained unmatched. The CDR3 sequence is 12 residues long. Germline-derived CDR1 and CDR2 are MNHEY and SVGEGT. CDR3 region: CATGQGPYEQYF. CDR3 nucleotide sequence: TGTGCCACGGGACAGGGCCCCTACGAGCAGTACTTC.